This entry concerns a single T cell receptor beta chain. Antigen unknown. Assay used: immunoSEQ multiplex PCR; TCRdb lists only in-frame clones, some missing. The table includes about 20,000 clones, around 89% detected once. The germline V gene has CDR1 MGHRA and CDR2 YSYEKL. Trimming took off 0 bases at V and 0 bases at J, with 12 bases between the two ends. This CDR3 comprises 17 residues. This sample is part of a study of lymphopenia after photon versus proton radiotherapy. Study-level results: After the lymphocyte nadir, photon-treated repertoires showed oligoclonal expansion, especially of CD8+ Temra cells.

The specimen was peripheral blood, collected from a patient treated with proton-based radiotherapy. The receptor was derived from a man older than 75 with esophageal cancer. V gene TRBV4-1 combines with J gene TRBJ2-1; the D gene is possibly TRBD2 (6 bases). As DNA, the CDR3 is TGCGCCAGCAGCCAAGAAAGTCGGGGGAGCTCCTACAATGAGCAGTTCTTC. As protein: CASSQESRGSSYNEQFF.